This TCR beta chain was sequenced in a study of blood T cell repertoires in COVID-19. Background on the study: Collection of acute and convalescent COVID-19 samples took place in the United States, Italy and Spain.

In the original workflow: Estimation of nucleated cell counts was performed using reference gene primer amplification. Sequencing was performed with immunoSEQ multiplex PCR; in TCRdb, only in-frame clones are kept and a portion is missing. V and J calls plus clone size are reproduced from that table; the DNA served to infer D and trimming. The sample includes some 160,000 clones, about four fifths of them seen just once. The length of the CDR3 is 13 residues. V trimming: 4 bases; J trimming: 4 bases; junction bases outside the gene matches: 3. From germline, CDR1 is SGHRS and CDR2 YFSETQ. This receptor was identified in a woman in her 70s who had recovered from COVID-19. Sequencing used peripheral blood. This sequence joins TRBV5-1 and TRBJ2-3; 7 nucleotides match TRBD1. The CDR3 is CASSPGTADTQYF. In DNA, the CDR3 is TGCGCCAGCAGCCCCGGGACAGCAGATACGCAGTATTTT. The full variable domain, in which reference TRBV5-1 and TRBJ2-3 provide the parts outside the CDR3, is KAGVTQTPRYLIKTRGQQVTLSCSPISGHRSVSWYQQTPGQGLQFLFEYFSETQRNKGNFPGRFSGRQFSNSRSEMNVSTLELGDSALYLCASSPGTADTQYFGPGTRLTVL.